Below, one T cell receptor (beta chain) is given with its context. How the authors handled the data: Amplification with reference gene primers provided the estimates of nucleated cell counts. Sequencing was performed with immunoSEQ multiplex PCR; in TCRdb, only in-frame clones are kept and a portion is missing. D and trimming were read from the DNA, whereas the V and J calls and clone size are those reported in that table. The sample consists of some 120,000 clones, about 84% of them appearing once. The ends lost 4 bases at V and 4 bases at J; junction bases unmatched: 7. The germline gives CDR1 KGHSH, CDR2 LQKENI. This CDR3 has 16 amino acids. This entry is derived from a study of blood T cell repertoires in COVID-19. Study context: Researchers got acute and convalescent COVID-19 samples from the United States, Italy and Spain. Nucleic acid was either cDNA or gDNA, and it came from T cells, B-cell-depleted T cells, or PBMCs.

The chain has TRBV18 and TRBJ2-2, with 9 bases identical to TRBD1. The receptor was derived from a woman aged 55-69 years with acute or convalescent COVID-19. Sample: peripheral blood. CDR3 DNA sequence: TGTGCCAGCTCACTACGACAGGGGGATATCACCGGGGAGCTGTTTTTT. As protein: CASSLRQGDITGELFF.